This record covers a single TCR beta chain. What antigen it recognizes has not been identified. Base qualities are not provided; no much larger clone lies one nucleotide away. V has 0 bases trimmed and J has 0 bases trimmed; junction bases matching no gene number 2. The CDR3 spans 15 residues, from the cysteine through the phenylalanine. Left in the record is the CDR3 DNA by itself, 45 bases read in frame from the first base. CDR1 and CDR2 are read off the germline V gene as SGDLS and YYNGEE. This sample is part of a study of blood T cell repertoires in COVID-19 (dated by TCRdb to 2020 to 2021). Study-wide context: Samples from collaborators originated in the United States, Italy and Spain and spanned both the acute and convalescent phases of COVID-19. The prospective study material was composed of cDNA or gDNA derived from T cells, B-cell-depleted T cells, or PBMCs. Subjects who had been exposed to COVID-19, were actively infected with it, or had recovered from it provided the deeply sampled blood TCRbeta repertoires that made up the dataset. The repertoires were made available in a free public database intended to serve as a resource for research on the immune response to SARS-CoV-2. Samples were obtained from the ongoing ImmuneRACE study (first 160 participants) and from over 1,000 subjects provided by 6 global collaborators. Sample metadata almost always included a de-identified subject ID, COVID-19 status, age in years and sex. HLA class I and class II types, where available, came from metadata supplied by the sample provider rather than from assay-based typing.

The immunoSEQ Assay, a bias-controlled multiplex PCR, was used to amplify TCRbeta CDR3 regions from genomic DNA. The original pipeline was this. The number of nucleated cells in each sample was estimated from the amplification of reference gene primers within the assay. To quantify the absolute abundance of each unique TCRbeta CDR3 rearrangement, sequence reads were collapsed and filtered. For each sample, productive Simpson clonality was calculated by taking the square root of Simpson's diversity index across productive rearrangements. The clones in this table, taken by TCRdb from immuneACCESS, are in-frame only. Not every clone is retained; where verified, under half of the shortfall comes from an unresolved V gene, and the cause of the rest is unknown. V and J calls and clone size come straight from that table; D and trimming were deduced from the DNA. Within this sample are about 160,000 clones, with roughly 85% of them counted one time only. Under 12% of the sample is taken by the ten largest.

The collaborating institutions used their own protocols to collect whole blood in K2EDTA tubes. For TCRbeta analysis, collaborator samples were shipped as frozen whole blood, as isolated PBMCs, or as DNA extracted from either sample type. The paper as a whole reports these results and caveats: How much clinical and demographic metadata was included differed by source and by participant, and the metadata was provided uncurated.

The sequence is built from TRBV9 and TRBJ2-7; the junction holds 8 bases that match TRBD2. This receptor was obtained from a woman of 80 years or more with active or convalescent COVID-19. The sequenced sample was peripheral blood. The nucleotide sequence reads TGTGCCAGCAGCGTAGGCGGGACTAGCTCCTACGAGCAGTACTTC. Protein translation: CASSVGGTSSYEQYF.